Described below is a single T cell receptor beta chain sequence and its context. No antigen is known for it. CDR3 size: 13 residues. Germline CDR1 SGDLS, CDR2 YYNGEE. Between the trimmed V and J ends, which lost 4 bases and 4 bases, there was a span of 9 bases. TCRdb keeps only in-frame clones here, not all; method: immunoSEQ multiplex PCR. The data contain about 38,000 clones, around 82% of them singletons. At baseline, cycle 4 day 1, and cycle 7 day 1, blood was sampled. These data are taken from a study of OX40 agonist ivuxolimab in advanced cancers. Across the whole study: Cancers in dose escalation were hepatocellular, melanoma, renal cell and head and neck.

The study's findings and limits: Antigen specificity remained undetermined for the expanded peripheral T cells.

The source of this sequence is an adult with an advanced solid tumor such as melanoma, head and neck, liver or kidney cancer. This specimen consisted of CD4+ or CD8+ T cells sorted from blood, obtained in a trial of the OX40 agonist ivuxolimab. The V call is TRBV9, the J call TRBJ1-3; no clear D gene. The CDR3 DNA is TGTGCCAGCAGCTCGAGGTACGGAAACACCATATATTTT. This translates into CASSSRYGNTIYF.